This TCR beta chain was captured by sequencing in a study of CD8+ T cells in alopecia areata. Overall study findings and caveats: Between patients, shared TCR sequences were less clear than in mice. This was possibly due in part to HLA diversity in the patient population.

The CDR3 totals 12 residues. Germline V gene sequence: CDR1 SQVTM, CDR2 ANQGSEA. V lost 4 bases and J lost 6, with 12 bases in between. RNA, once extracted, was reverse transcribed into cDNA for use as the sequencing template. Method: immunoSEQ multiplex PCR; TCRdb's copy keeps in-frame clones and lacks some. In the table there are more than 150,000 clones, approximately 50% of which are singletons. Regarding this clone: The antigen is undetermined.

Treatment noted: oral pan-JAK inhibitor, 5-10 mg twice daily. This receptor was taken from a human donor with alopecia areata. This sequence joins TRBV29-1 and TRBJ1-1; D uncertain. The specimen was CD8+ T cells sorted from blood, collected around week 52, from a patient treated with tofacitinib. CDR3 nucleotide sequence: TGCAGCGTTGTAGCAGGTGCTCCTGAAGCTTTCTTT. Protein sequence: CSVVAGAPEAFF.